Below are 28 T cell receptor beta chains sequenced from a single sample in a study of T cells after posttransplantation cyclophosphamide. Here immunoSEQ multiplex PCR was the method, and the copy in TCRdb shows in-frame clones only, minus some. The repertoire consists of approximately 7,900 clones, none detected only once. Treatment was busulfan-fludarabine conditioning, a marrow graft, and cyclophosphamide on days +3 and +4. The sequencing here drew on PBMCs, taken after an allogeneic stem cell transplant with post-transplant cyclophosphamide. These receptors came from a male patient aged 25 to 39 who received an allogeneic stem cell transplant from an unrelated donor, was CMV-positive, and had acute and chronic GVHD. Some T cells may arise from the graft donor.

At least ten counts were recorded for this clone. The chain recombines TRBV6-5 with TRBJ1-2; 8 nucleotides align to TRBD1. The ends lost 8 bases at V and 5 bases at J; junction bases unmatched: 1. Per the germline V gene, CDR1 is MNHEY and CDR2 is SVGAGI. The CDR3 loop spans 11 amino acids. CDR3 amino acids: CASRQGYGYTF. The CDR3 DNA sequence: TGTGCCAGCCGACAGGGGTATGGCTACACCTTC.

The sample holds many counts of this clone. The rearrangement joins TRBV19 to TRBJ1-4, with TRBD1 matching 9 bases. CDR3 length: 15 residues. Germline V lookup: CDR1 LNHDA, CDR2 SQIVND (reference sequence). V was clipped by 5 bases and J by 6 bases; unmatched bases: 7. The CDR3 loop reads CASSRQGELDEKLFF. DNA for the CDR3: TGTGCCAGTAGTCGACAGGGGGAACTAGATGAAAAACTGTTTTTT.

This clone was recorded at least ten times. The chain is built from TRBV6-5 and TRBJ1-1, with D unclear. Germline V CDR1 and CDR2: MNHEY, SVGAGI. The CDR3 runs to 13 residues. The germline V and J ends were trimmed by 3 bases and 10 bases, with 15 bases remaining between them. Here the CDR3 DNA reads TGTGCCAGCAGTTATCGAATTTCCGAGGCAGCTTTCTTT. Translating gives CASSYRISEAAFF.

The sample holds many counts of this clone. Within the sample, other DNA sequences also encode this same CDR3. V is TRBV4-1 and J is TRBJ1-2; the D gene is possibly TRBD1 (6 bases). Trimming took off 0 bases at V and 0 bases at J, with 8 bases between the two ends. Per germline, CDR1 MGHRA and CDR2 YSYEKL. The CDR3 totals 15 residues. CDR3 sequence: CASSQEQGANYGYTF. The CDR3 bases are TGCGCCAGCAGCCAAGAACAGGGAGCTAACTATGGCTACACCTTC.

There are many counts of this clone. The chain uses TRBV11-3 and TRBJ2-2; D not certain. Germline V lookup: CDR1 SGHNT, CDR2 YENEEA. The CDR3 totals 14 residues. Between the trimmed V and J ends, which lost 8 bases and 0 bases, there was a span of 10 bases. The CDR3 loop is CASSPVSNTGELFF. CDR3 bases: TGTGCCAGCTCTCCGGTCTCGAACACCGGGGAGCTGTTTTTT.

This clone was observed many times. The V and J genes are TRBV7-9 and TRBJ2-3, with TRBD2 matching over 12 bases. This CDR3 spans 16 amino acids. V shed 1 base, J shed 8 bases, and the junction held 7 bases outside the gene matches. Germline V gene data show CDR1 as SEHNR and CDR2 as FQNEAQ (reference sequence). The CDR3 region is CASSLGLAGALSTQYF. CDR3 bases: TGTGCCAGCAGCTTAGGACTAGCGGGGGCTCTATCTACGCAGTATTTT.

This clone appeared many times. V and J are TRBV18 and TRBJ2-5, with 12 positions matching TRBD2. Unmatched junction bases numbered 5, after V lost 2 bases and J lost 4 bases. CDR1 and CDR2 (germline): KGHSH, LQKENI. The CDR3 extends over 16 amino acids. CDR3 in DNA: TGTGCCAGCTCACCATCCCTACTAGCGGGGGGAGAGACCCAGTACTTC. This translates into CASSPSLLAGGETQYF.

By share, this clone counts as medium-sized. The chain recombines TRBV12-3 or TRBV12-4 with TRBJ1-1; TRBD1 aligns across 7 bases. This CDR3 spans 13 amino acids. Trimming removed 6 bases from V and 5 bases from J; junction bases left unmatched: 6. CDR3: CASSQDRSTEAFF. As DNA, the CDR3 is TGTGCCAGCAGCCAGGACAGGAGTACTGAAGCTTTCTTT.

This clone was recorded at least ten times. The V gene is TRBV19, the J gene TRBJ1-2; unclear D gene. Trimming took off 6 bases at V and 4 bases at J, with 12 bases between the two ends. CDR3 length: 13 amino acids. CDR1 LNHDA and CDR2 SQIVND come from the germline V gene (reference sequence). The CDR3 loop is CASRTIQPYGYTF. CDR3 bases: TGTGCCAGTAGAACCATACAGCCCTATGGCTACACCTTC. The full variable domain, in which reference TRBV19 and TRBJ1-2 provide the parts outside the CDR3, is DGGITQSPKYLFRKEGQNVTLSCEQNLNHDAMYWYRQDPGQGLRLIYYSQIVNDFQKGDIAEGYSVSREKKESFPLTVTSAQKNPTAFYLCASRTIQPYGYTFGSGTRLTVV.

This clone showed up just a few times. The chain employs TRBV11-2 and TRBJ1-5; 7 nucleotides match TRBD1. The CDR3 runs 14 residues. Losses at the gene ends were 5 bases for V and 4 bases for J; bases not matched to a gene: 5. Germline V lookup: CDR1 SGHAT, CDR2 FQNNGV. The CDR3 loop is CASSPGTANQPQHF. As DNA, the CDR3 is TGTGCCAGCAGCCCCGGGACAGCTAATCAGCCCCAGCATTTT. The full variable domain, its missing parts supplied by reference TRBV11-2 and TRBJ1-5, is EAGVAQSPRYKIIEKRQSVAFWCNPISGHATLYWYQQILGQGPKLLIQFQNNGVVDDSQLPKDRFSAERLKGVDSTLKIQPAKLEDSAVYLCASSPGTANQPQHFGDGTRLSIL.

The V gene is TRBV12-5, the J gene TRBJ1-1; tentative D call: TRBD1 (6 bases). Deletions cut 3 bases from V and 6 bases from J, with 23 bases between. The CDR3 has 17 residues. Germline V lookup: CDR1 LGHNT, CDR2 FRNRAP. The CDR3 DNA follows: TGTGCTAGTGGTTTTGTTGGGGGGACTGGGGGGGGGCCTGAAGCTTTCTTT. Translation: CASGFVGGTGGGPEAFF.

By frequency in the sample, this clone is medium-sized (0.01 to 0.1%). The V gene is TRBV6-2 or TRBV6-3, the J gene TRBJ1-6; possible D gene TRBD1, 5 bases. The germline V gene encodes CDR1 MNHEY and CDR2 SVGEGT. The CDR3 runs to 16 residues. Trimming removed 2 bases at V and 11 bases at J, with 19 bases between. CDR3 bases: TGTGCCAGCAGTTACGACCCTTATCAGGGTACGACACCCCTCCACTTT. It encodes CASSYDPYQGTTPLHF.

In its sample, this clone was seen a few times. An end of the junction differs from the germline gene, which may be a read error. The chain couples TRBV7-8 to TRBJ1-1; 10 nucleotides line up with TRBD1. The CDR3 sequence is 17 residues long. Germline lookup yields CDR1 SGHVS and CDR2 FQNEAQ. CDR3 amino acids: CASRKPTGQGRNAEAFF. CDR3 bases: TGTGCCAGCAGGAAACCCACGGGACAGGGGAGGAACGCTGAAGCTTTCTTT.

This clone was counted at least ten times. The chain has TRBV25-1 and TRBJ1-1, with a possible D match to TRBD1 (6 bases). The ends were cut back, 4 bases at V and 2 bases at J, with 14 bases in the middle. CDR3 size: 15 residues. The germline V gene has CDR1 MGHDK and CDR2 SYGVNS. Written as DNA, the CDR3 is TGTGCCAGCAGTGGCTTATACAGGGCCAACACTGAAGCTTTCTTT. This codes for CASSGLYRANTEAFF.

In this sample, this clone turned up many times. The gene calls are TRBV7-2 and TRBJ1-1, with D possibly TRBD1 on 6 matching bases. The CDR3 length is 16 residues. V gave up 5 bases and J gave up 4 bases, with 20 bases separating them. From germline, CDR1 is SGHTA and CDR2 FQGNSA. In nucleotides, the CDR3 is TGTGCCAGCAGCCAAAGCCGCGAAGGAGGGGGCACTGAAGCTTTCTTT. Translation: CASSQSREGGGTEAFF.

The table lists this clone with many counts. The chain joins TRBV6-5 to TRBJ2-7, with TRBD1 as a possible D gene (6 bases). This CDR3 is built from 14 residues. Germline V gene data show CDR1 as MNHEY and CDR2 as SVGAGI. V was clipped by 0 bases and J by 4 bases, with 10 bases between them. The CDR3 DNA follows: TGTGCCAGCAGTTACTCGGGCAGGGGTTACGAGCAGTACTTC. The encoded protein is CASSYSGRGYEQYF.

This clone was observed at least ten times. The sample carries other DNA sequences with the same CDR3. The V and J genes are TRBV24-1 and TRBJ2-3; the D call may be TRBD1 or TRBD2 (5 bases each). Trimming pared 3 bases from V and 5 bases from J, leaving 11 bases between. Germline V gives CDR1 KGHDR, CDR2 SFDVKD. CDR3 length: 14 amino acids. CDR3 protein: CATSDHTGGDTQYF. The CDR3, as DNA: TGTGCCACCAGTGATCACACAGGAGGAGATACGCAGTATTTT.

This clone was picked up many times. The chain uses TRBV9 and TRBJ2-1; D is uncertain. The CDR3 runs 16 residues. Germline CDR1 SGDLS, CDR2 YYNGEE. Trimming cost V 0 bases and J 0 bases, with 10 bases left between them. The CDR3 sequence is CASSVGSHSSYNEQFF. CDR3 sequence (DNA): TGTGCCAGCAGCGTAGGAAGTCACAGCTCCTACAATGAGCAGTTCTTC.

This clone appeared many times. This chain links TRBV13 with TRBJ1-2, with D maybe TRBD1 (5 bases). The germline V and J ends were trimmed by 0 bases and 7 bases, with 21 bases remaining between them. The CDR3 sequence is 17 residues long. Looked up from germline, CDR1 is PRHDT and CDR2 is FYEKMQ (reference sequence). The CDR3 region is CASSLGSPDSGSGGYTF. The CDR3, as DNA: TGTGCCAGCAGCTTAGGCTCCCCCGACTCAGGGTCCGGTGGCTACACCTTC.

This clone occurred many times. The chain employs TRBV13 and TRBJ1-6, with TRBD1 identical over 9 bases. The CDR3 consists of 14 residues. Germline lookup yields CDR1 PRHDT and CDR2 FYEKMQ (reference sequence). V trimming: 5 bases; J trimming: 10 bases; junction bases outside the gene matches: 6. The CDR3 loop is CASSDGTGFSPLHF. CDR3 coding DNA: TGTGCCAGCAGCGACGGGACAGGGTTCTCACCCCTCCACTTT.

The sample holds many counts of this clone. This chain connects TRBV10-1 to TRBJ1-2, with D maybe TRBD1 (5 bases). The CDR3 spans 13 residues. The V end lost 2 bases, the J end lost 4 bases, and 8 bases lay between the germline ends. The germline V gene encodes CDR1 WNHNN and CDR2 SYGVQD (reference sequence). For the CDR3, the DNA is TGCGCCAGCAGTGAGGACAGCCGCTATGGCTACACCTTC. Translated, it gives CASSEDSRYGYTF.

This clone was counted many times. The chain recombines TRBV27 with TRBJ2-7, with D unresolved. The CDR3 spans 13 residues. With 3 bases removed from V and 5 bases from J, the gap between germline ends came to 11 bases. Germline assignment: CDR1 MNHEY and CDR2 SMNVEV (reference sequence). Here the CDR3 DNA reads TGTGCCAGCAGTTTTTCAGGCAACGACGAGCAGTACTTC. Encoded protein: CASSFSGNDEQYF.

This clone has ten or more counts. The chain has TRBV4-3 and TRBJ2-7; TRBD1 aligns across 9 bases. V lost 5 bases and J lost 3; bases outside the gene matches: 5. CDR3 length: 14 residues. Germline lookup yields CDR1 LGHNA and CDR2 YSLEER. Here the CDR3 reads CASSIGQGNYEQYF. CDR3 nucleotide sequence: TGCGCCAGCAGCATAGGACAGGGGAACTACGAGCAGTACTTC.

This clone qualifies as medium-sized. The rearrangement uses TRBV6-2 or TRBV6-3 and TRBJ2-1; unclear D gene. This CDR3 has 15 residues. The germline gives CDR1 MNHEY, CDR2 SVGEGT. With 8 bases removed from V and 2 bases from J, the gap between germline ends came to 16 bases. As DNA, the CDR3 is TGTGCCAGCCAACCGGGTGTGTCCGCCTACAATGAGCAGTTCTTC. Encoded protein: CASQPGVSAYNEQFF.

This clone was seen repeatedly, ten times or more. The rearrangement joins TRBV4-3 to TRBJ2-7, with 10 bases fitting TRBD2. With 3 bases clipped from V and 6 bases from J, the junction kept 5 bases outside the gene matches. Germline V lookup: CDR1 LGHNA, CDR2 YSLEER. The CDR3 totals 14 residues. This CDR3 reads CASSQAGLAIEQYF. CDR3 sequence (DNA): TGCGCCAGCAGCCAGGCGGGACTAGCGATCGAGCAGTACTTC.

Many counts were recorded for this clone. The J gene is TRBJ1-1, the V gene TRBV29-1, with D possibly TRBD1 on 5 matching bases. Germline-derived CDR1 and CDR2 are SQVTM and ANQGSEA. V lost 7 bases to trimming and J lost 1 base, with 16 bases between them. This CDR3 has 14 amino acids. The DNA for the CDR3 is TGCAGCGCATCTCCAGGACACCAGAACACTGAAGCTTTCTTT. This translates into CSASPGHQNTEAFF. Combining the CDR3 with reference TRBV29-1 and TRBJ1-1 gives the whole variable domain SAVISQKPSRDICQRGTSLTIQCQVDSQVTMMFWYRQQPGQSLTLIATANQGSEATYESGFVIDKFPISRPNLTFSTLTVSNMSPEDSSIYLCSASPGHQNTEAFFGQGTRLTVV.

This clone was seen at least ten times. The gene calls are TRBV6-1 and TRBJ2-7, with D possibly being TRBD1 (6 bases). V shed 2 bases and J shed 4 bases, with 6 bases lying between them. The CDR3 has 12 residues. Looked up from germline, CDR1 is MNHNS and CDR2 is SASEGT. The CDR3 loop is CASSEQGYEQYF. In DNA, the CDR3 is TGTGCCAGCAGTGAACAGGGGTACGAGCAGTACTTC.

This clone was picked up many times. The chain is built from TRBV6-5 and TRBJ2-7, with a tentative D call TRBD1 (6 bases). The CDR3 has 14 residues. V was shortened by 0 bases and J by 3 bases, with 9 bases between the two germline ends. Looked up from germline, CDR1 is MNHEY and CDR2 is SVGAGI. The DNA for the CDR3 is TGTGCCAGCAGTTACTCGTACAGGGACTACGAGCAGTACTTC. This codes for CASSYSYRDYEQYF.